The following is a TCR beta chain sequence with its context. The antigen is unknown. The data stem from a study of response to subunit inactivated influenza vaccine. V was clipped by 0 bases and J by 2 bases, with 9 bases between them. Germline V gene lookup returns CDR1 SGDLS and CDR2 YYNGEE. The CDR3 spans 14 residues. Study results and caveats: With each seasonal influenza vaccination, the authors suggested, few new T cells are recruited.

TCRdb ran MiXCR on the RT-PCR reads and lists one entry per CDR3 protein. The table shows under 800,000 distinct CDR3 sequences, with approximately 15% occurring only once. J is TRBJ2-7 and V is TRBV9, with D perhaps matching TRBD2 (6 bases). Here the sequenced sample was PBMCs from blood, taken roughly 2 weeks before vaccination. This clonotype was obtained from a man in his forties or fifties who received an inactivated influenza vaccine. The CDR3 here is CASSVGGTPYEQYF. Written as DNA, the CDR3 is TGTGCCAGCAGCGTAGGCGGGACCCCCTACGAGCAGTACTTC.